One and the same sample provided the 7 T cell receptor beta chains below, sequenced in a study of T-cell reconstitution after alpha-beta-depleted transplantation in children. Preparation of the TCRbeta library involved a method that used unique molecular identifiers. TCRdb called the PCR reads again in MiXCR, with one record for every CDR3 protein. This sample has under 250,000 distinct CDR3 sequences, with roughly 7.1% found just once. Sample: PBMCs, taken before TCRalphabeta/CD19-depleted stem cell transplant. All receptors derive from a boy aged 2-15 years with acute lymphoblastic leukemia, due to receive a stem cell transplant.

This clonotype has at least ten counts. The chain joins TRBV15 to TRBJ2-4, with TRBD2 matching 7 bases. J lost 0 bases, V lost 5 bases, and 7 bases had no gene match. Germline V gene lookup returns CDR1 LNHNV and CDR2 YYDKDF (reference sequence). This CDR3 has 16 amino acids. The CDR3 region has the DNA TGTGCCACCAGCGGAAGACTAGCTCAAGCCAAAAACATTCAGTACTTC. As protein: CATSGRLAQAKNIQYF. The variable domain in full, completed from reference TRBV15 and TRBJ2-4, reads DAMVIQNPRYQVTQFGKPVTLSCSQTLNHNVMYWYQQKSSQAPKLLFHYYDKDFNNEADTPDNFQSRRPNTSFCFLDIRSPGLGDTAMYLCATSGRLAQAKNIQYFGAGTRLSVL.

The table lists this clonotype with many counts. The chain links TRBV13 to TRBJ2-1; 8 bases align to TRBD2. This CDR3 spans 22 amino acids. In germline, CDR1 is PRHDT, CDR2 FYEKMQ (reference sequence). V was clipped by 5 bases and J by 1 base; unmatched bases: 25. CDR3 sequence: CASSNPRLSGALAGGSYNEQFF. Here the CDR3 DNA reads TGTGCCAGCAGCAATCCGAGACTTAGCGGGGCGCTAGCAGGAGGATCCTACAATGAGCAGTTCTTC. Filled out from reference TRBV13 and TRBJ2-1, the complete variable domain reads AAGVIQSPRHLIKEKRETATLKCYPIPRHDTVYWYQQGPGQDPQFLISFYEKMQSDKGSIPDRFSAQQFSDYHSELNMSSLELGDSALYFCASSNPRLSGALAGGSYNEQFFGPGTRLTVL.

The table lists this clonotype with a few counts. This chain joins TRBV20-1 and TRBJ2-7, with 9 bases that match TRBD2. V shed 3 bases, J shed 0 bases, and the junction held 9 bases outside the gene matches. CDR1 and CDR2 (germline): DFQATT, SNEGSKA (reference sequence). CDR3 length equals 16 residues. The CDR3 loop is CSASLSGRGDSYEQYF. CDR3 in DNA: TGCAGTGCTAGCCTTAGCGGGAGAGGGGACTCCTACGAGCAGTACTTC.

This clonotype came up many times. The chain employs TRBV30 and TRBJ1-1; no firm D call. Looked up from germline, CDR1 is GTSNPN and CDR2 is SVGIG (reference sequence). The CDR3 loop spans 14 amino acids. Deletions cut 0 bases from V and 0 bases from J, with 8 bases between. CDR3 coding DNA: TGTGCCTGGAGTGTAGAGTTACTGAACACTGAAGCTTTCTTT. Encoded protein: CAWSVELLNTEAFF.

The CDR3 DNA follows: TGTGCCAGCAGCGATGGGACAGGAGCTAACTATGGCTACACCTTC. Protein: CASSDGTGANYGYTF. The chain employs TRBV7-9 and TRBJ1-2, with 8 bases fitting TRBD1. This CDR3 comprises 15 residues. Unmatched junction bases numbered 5, after V lost 5 bases and J lost 0 bases. Germline V CDR1 and CDR2: SEHNR, FQNEAQ (reference sequence). The variable domain in full, completed from reference TRBV7-9 and TRBJ1-2, reads DTGVSQNPRHKITKRGQNVTFRCDPISEHNRLYWYRQTLGQGPEFLTYFQNEAQLEKSRLLSDRFSAERPKGSFSTLEIQRTEQGDSAMYLCASSDGTGANYGYTFGSGTRLTVV.

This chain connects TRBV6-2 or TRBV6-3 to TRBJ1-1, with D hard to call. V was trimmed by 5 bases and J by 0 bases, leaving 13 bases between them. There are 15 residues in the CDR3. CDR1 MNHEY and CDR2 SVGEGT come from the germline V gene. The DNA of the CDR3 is TGTGCCAGCAGTAGCCCTCCCATTGTGAACACTGAAGCTTTCTTT. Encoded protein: CASSSPPIVNTEAFF.

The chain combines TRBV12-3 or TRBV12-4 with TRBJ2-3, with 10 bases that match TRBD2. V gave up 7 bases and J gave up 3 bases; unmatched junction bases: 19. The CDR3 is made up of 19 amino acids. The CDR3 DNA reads TGTGCCAGCAACCTAGCCGGCCAGCGGGGGGGGGTCGATACAGATACGCAGTATTTT. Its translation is CASNLAGQRGGVDTDTQYF.